The present TCR beta chain was sequenced within a study of Tregs in tolerant kidney transplant recipients. Background on the study: Mixed chimerism was transient after nonmyeloablative marrow transplants from related graft donors.

Unstimulated regulatory T cells (CD4+CD25+CD127-), CD4+CD25- non-regulatory cells, CD4 and CD8 cells were FACS-sorted from thawed PBMCs. CDR1 is SGHTA and CDR2 is FQGNSA in the germline V gene. CDR3 length: 15 residues. Losses at the gene ends were 0 bases for V and 1 base for J; bases not matched to a gene: 1. Whole-study findings and limits: Tolerant patients' donor-specific Tregs expanded beyond overall Tregs, suggesting antigen-driven growth. For some patients, primers changed over time, blocking nucleotide-level comparison.

Concerning this clone itself: Its specificity is not known.

TCRdb's table, derived via immunoSEQ multiplex PCR, lists solely in-frame clones and lacks some. The data contain roughly 64,000 clones, around 98% of them singletons. This chain uses TRBV7-2 with TRBJ2-5; 8 bases align to TRBD2. This TCR came from a human donor who received a combined kidney and bone marrow transplant. The input for sequencing was Tregs from blood, taken before the transplant. Here the CDR3 DNA reads TGTGCCAGCAGCTTAGCAGGACTAGCCCAAGAGACCCAGTACTTC. Its translation is CASSLAGLAQETQYF. Full variable domain (outside the CDR3, taken from reference TRBV7-2 and TRBJ2-5): GAGVSQSPSNKVTEKGKDVELRCDPISGHTALYWYRQSLGQGLEFLIYFQGNSAPDKSGLPSDRFSAERTGGSVSTLTIQRTQQEDSAVYLCASSLAGLAQETQYFGPGTRLLVL.